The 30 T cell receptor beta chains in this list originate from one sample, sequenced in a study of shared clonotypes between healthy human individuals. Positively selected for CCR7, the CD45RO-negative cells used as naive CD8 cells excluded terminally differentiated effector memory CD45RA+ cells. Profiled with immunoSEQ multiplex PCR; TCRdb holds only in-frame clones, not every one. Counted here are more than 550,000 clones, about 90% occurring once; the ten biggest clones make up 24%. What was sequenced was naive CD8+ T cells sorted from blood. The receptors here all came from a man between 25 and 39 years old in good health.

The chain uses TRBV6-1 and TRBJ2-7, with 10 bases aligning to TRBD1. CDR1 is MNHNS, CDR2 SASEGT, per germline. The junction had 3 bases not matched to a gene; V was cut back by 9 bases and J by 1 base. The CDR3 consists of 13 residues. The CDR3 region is CASSGQGSYEQYF. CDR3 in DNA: TGTGCCAGTTCGGGACAGGGGTCCTACGAGCAGTACTTC.

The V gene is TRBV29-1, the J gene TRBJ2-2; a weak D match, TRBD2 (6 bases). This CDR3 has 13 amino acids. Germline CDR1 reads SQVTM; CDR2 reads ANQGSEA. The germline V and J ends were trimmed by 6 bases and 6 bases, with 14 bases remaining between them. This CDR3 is CSVGPTRSGELFF. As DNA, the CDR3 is TGCAGCGTGGGACCGACTAGGTCCGGGGAGCTGTTTTTT.

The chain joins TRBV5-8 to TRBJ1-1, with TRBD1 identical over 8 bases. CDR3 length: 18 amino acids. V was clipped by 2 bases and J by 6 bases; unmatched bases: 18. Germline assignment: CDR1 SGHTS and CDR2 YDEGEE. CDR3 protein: CASSFRSFDDRGLAEAFF. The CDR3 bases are TGTGCCAGCAGCTTTAGATCTTTCGACGACAGGGGTTTAGCTGAAGCTTTCTTT.

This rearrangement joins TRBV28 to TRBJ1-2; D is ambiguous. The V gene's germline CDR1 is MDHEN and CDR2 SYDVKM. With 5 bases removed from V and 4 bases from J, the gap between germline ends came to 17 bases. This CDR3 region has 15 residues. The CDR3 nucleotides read TGTGCCAGCAGTCCGAAGGAAGGGCCGTTCTATGGCTACACCTTC. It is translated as CASSPKEGPFYGYTF.

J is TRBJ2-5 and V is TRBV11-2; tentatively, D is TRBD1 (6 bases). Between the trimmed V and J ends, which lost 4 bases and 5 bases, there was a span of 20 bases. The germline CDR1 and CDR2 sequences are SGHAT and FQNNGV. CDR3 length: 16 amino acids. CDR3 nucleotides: TGTGCCAGCAGCTCAAGGGTGGGTCCAGGGGTGGAGACCCAGTACTTC. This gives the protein CASSSRVGPGVETQYF.

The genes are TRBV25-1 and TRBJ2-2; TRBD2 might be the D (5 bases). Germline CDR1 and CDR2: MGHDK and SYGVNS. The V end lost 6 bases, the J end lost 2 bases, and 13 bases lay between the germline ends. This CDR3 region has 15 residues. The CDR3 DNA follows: TGTGCCAGCAGCGATGGGAGAGGTAACACCGGGGAGCTGTTTTTT. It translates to CASSDGRGNTGELFF.

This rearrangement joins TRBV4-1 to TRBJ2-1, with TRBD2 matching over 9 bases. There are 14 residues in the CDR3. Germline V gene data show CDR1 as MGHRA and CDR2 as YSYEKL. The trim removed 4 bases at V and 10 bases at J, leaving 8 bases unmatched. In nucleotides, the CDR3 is TGCGCCAGCAGCCCAGAGGGACTAGCCATGGAGCAGTTCTTC. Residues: CASSPEGLAMEQFF.

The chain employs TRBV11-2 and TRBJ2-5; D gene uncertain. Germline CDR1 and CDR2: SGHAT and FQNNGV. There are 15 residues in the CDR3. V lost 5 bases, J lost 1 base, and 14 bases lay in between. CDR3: CASSPTYRLQETQYF. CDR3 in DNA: TGTGCCAGCAGCCCAACCTACAGACTCCAAGAGACCCAGTACTTC.

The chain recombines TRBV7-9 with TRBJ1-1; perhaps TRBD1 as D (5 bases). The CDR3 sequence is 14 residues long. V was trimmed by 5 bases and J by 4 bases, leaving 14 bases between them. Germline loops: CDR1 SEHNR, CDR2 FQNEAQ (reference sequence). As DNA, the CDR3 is TGTGCCAGCAGCCCCCCAGCGGGACCCACTGAAGCTTTCTTT. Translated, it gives CASSPPAGPTEAFF.

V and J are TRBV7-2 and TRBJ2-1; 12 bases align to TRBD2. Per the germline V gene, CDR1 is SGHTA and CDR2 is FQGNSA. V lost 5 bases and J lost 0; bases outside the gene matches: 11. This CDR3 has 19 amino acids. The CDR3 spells CASSLPESSGRASYNEQFF. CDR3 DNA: TGTGCCAGCAGCCTTCCAGAGTCTAGCGGGAGGGCCTCCTACAATGAGCAGTTCTTC. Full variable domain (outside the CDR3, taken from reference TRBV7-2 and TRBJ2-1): GAGVSQSPSNKVTEKGKDVELRCDPISGHTALYWYRQSLGQGLEFLIYFQGNSAPDKSGLPSDRFSAERTGGSVSTLTIQRTQQEDSAVYLCASSLPESSGRASYNEQFFGPGTRLTVL.

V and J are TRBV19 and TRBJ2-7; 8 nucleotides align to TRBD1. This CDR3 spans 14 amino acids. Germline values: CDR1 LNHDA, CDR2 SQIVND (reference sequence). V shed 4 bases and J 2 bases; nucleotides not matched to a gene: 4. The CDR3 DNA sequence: TGTGCCAGTAGTAGACAGGGGCGGCCCTACGAGCAGTACTTC. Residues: CASSRQGRPYEQYF.

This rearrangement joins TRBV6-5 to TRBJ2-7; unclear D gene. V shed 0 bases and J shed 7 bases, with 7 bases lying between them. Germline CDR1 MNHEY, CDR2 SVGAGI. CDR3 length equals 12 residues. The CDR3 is CASSYSKGEQYF. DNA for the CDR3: TGTGCCAGCAGTTACTCGAAAGGGGAGCAGTACTTC.

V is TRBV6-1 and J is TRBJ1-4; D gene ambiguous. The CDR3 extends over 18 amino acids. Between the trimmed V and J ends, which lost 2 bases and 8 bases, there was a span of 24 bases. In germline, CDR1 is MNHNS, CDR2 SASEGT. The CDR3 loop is CASSEWIQTGMGTEKLFF. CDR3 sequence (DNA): TGTGCCAGCAGTGAATGGATACAGACGGGAATGGGAACGGAAAAACTGTTTTTT.

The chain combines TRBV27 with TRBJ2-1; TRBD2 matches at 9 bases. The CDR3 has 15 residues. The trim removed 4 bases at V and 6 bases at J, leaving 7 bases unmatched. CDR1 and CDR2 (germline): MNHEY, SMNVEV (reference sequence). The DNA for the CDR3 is TGTGCCAGCAGTTCGGGCGCTAGCGGGATCAATGAGCAGTTCTTC. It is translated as CASSSGASGINEQFF.

DNA for the CDR3: TGTGCCAGCAGCGTAGCTAGTGTCCCCTGGAATGAGCAGTTCTTC. Encoded protein: CASSVASVPWNEQFF. V and J are TRBV9 and TRBJ2-1; D gene unclear. Germline V gene lookup returns CDR1 SGDLS and CDR2 YYNGEE. The CDR3 sequence is 15 residues long. Trimming pared 0 bases from V and 7 bases from J, leaving 14 bases between.

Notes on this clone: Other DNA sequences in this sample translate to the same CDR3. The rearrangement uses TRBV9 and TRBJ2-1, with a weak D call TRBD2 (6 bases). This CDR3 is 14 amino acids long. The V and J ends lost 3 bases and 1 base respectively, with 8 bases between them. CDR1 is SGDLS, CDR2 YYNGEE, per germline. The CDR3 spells CASSGGTSYNEQFF. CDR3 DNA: TGTGCCAGCAGCGGAGGGACTTCCTACAATGAGCAGTTCTTC.

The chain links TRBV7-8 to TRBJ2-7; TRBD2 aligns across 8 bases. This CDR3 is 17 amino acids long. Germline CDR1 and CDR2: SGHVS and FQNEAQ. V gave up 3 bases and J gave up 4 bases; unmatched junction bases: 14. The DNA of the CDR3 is TGTGCCAGCAGCTTTTTATCCAGCGGGAGTGGTATTTACGAGCAGTACTTC. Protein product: CASSFLSSGSGIYEQYF.

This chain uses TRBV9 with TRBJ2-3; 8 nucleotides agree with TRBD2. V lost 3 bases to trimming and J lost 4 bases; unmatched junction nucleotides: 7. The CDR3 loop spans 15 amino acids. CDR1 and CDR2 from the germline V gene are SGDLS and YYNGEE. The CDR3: CASSEGSGSADTQYF. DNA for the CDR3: TGTGCCAGCAGCGAGGGGAGCGGGAGCGCAGATACGCAGTATTTT. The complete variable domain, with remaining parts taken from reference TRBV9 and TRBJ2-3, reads DSGVTQTPKHLITATGQRVTLRCSPRSGDLSVYWYQQSLDQGLQFLIQYYNGEERAKGNILERFSAQQFPDLHSELNLSSLELGDSALYFCASSEGSGSADTQYFGPGTRLTVL.

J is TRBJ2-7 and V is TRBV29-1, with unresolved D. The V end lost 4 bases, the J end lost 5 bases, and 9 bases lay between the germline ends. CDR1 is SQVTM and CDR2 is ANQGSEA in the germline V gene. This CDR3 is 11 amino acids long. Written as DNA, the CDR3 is TGCAGCGTTGTACAAACAAACGAGCAGTACTTC. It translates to CSVVQTNEQYF.

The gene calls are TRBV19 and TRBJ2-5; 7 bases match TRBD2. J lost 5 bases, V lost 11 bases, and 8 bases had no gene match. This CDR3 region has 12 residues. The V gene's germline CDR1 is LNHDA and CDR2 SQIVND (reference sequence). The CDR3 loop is CASGLGGETQYF. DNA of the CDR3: TGTGCCTCCGGCCTGGGAGGGGAGACCCAGTACTTC. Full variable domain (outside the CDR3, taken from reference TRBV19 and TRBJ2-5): DGGITQSPKYLFRKEGQNVTLSCEQNLNHDAMYWYRQDPGQGLRLIYYSQIVNDFQKGDIAEGYSVSREKKESFPLTVTSAQKNPTAFYLCASGLGGETQYFGPGTRLLVL.

The CDR3 DNA is TGCGCCAGCAGCCTTCAGGGCGATGAGCAGTTCTTC. It yields the protein CASSLQGDEQFF. The chain joins TRBV4-1 to TRBJ2-1; a weak D match, TRBD1 (5 bases). The germline V gene encodes CDR1 MGHRA and CDR2 YSYEKL. With 4 bases removed from V and 8 bases from J, the gap between germline ends came to 9 bases. The CDR3 totals 12 residues.

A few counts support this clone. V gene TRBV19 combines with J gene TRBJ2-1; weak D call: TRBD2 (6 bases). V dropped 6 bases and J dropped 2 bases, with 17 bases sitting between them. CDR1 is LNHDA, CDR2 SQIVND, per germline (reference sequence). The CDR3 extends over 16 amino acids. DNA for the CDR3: TGTGCCAGTAGCCTTCCGGAGGGATTCACCTACAATGAGCAGTTCTTC. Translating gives CASSLPEGFTYNEQFF.

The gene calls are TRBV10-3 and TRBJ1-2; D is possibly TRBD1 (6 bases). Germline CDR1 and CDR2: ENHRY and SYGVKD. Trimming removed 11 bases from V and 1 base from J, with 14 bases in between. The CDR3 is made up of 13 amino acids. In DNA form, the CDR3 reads TGTGCCTCAAGACAGGCTAATAACTATGGCTACACCTTC. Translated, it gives CASRQANNYGYTF.

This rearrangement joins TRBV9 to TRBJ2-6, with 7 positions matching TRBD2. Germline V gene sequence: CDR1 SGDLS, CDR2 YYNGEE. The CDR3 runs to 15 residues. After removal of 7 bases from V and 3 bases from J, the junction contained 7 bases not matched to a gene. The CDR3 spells CASSPWEGGANVLTF. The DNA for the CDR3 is TGTGCCAGCTCCCCCTGGGAGGGTGGGGCCAACGTCCTGACTTTC.

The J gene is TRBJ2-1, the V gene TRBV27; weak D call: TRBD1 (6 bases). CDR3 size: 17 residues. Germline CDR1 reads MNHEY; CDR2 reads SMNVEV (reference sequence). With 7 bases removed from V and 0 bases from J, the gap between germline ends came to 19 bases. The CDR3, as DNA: TGTGCCAGCACTCCCAGGGGTCTACAGAGCTCCTACAATGAGCAGTTCTTC. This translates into CASTPRGLQSSYNEQFF.

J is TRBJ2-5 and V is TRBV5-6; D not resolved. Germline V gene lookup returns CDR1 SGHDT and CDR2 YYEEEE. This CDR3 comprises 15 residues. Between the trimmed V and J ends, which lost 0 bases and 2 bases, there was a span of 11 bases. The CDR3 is CASSLDLGLQETQYF. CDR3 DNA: TGTGCCAGCAGCTTGGACCTGGGGTTACAAGAGACCCAGTACTTC. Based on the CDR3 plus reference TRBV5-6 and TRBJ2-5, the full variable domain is DAGVTQSPTHLIKTRGQQVTLRCSPKSGHDTVSWYQQALGQGPQFIFQYYEEEERQRGNFPDRFSGHQFPNYSSELNVNALLLGDSALYLCASSLDLGLQETQYFGPGTRLLVL.

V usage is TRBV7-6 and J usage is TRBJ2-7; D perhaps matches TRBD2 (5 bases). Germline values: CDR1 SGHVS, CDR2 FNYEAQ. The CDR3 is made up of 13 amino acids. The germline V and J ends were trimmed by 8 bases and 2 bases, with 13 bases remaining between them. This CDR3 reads CASGLADTYEQYF. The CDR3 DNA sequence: TGTGCCAGCGGCCTAGCTGACACCTACGAGCAGTACTTC.

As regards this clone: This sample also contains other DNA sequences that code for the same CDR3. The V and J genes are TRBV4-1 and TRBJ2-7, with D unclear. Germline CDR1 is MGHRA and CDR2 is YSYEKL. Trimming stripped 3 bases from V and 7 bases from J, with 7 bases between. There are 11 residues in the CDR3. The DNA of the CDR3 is TGCGCCAGCAGCCAGGGCCGGGAGCAGTACTTC. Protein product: CASSQGREQYF.

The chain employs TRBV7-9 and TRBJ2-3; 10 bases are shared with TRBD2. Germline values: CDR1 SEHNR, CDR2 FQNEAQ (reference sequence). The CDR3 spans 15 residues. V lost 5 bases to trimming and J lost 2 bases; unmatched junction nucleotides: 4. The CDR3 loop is CASSRLAGVTDTQYF. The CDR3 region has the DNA TGTGCCAGCAGCCGTCTAGCGGGAGTCACAGATACGCAGTATTTT.

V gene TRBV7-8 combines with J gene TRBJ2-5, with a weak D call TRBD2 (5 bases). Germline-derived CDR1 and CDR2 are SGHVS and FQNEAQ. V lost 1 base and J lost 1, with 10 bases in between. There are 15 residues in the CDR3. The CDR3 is CASSLGGLLQETQYF. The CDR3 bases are TGTGCCAGCAGCTTAGGTGGACTCCTCCAAGAGACCCAGTACTTC.